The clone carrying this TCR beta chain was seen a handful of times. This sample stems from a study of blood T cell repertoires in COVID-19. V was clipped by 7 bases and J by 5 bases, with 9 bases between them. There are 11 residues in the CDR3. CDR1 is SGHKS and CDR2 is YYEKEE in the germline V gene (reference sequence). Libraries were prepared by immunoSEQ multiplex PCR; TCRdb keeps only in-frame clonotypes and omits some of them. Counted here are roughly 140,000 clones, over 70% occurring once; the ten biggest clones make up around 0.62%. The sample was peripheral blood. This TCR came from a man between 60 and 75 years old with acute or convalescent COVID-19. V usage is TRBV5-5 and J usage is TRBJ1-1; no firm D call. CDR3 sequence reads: CASESETEAFF. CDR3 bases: TGTGCCAGCGAGTCCGAAACTGAAGCTTTCTTT.